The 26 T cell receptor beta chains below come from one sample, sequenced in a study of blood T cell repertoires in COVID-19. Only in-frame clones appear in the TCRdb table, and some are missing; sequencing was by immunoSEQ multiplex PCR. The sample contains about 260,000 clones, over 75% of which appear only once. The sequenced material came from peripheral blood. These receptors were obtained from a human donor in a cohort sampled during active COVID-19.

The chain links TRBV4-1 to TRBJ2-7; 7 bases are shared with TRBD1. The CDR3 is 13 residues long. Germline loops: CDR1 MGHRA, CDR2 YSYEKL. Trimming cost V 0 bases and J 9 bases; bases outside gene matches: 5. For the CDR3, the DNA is TGCGCCAGCAGCCAAGAATGGGACAGCTGGCAGTACTTC. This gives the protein CASSQEWDSWQYF.

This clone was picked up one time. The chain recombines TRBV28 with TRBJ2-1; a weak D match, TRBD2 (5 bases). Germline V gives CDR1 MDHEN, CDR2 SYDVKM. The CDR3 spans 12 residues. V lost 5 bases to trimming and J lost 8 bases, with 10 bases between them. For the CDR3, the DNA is TGTGCCAGCAGTGAACTGGAGGATGAGCAGTTCTTC. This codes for CASSELEDEQFF. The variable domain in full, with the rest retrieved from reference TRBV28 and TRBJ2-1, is DVKVTQSSRYLVKRTGEKVFLECVQDMDHENMFWYRQDPGLGLRLIYFSYDVKMKEKGDIPEGYSVSREKKERFSLILESASTNQTSMYLCASSELEDEQFFGPGTRLTVL.

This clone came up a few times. This CDR3 reads CASSRTSGGLRITGELFF. CDR3 nucleotide sequence: TGCGCCAGCAGCAGGACTAGCGGGGGCCTACGAATAACCGGGGAGCTGTTTTTT. This chain links TRBV4-1 with TRBJ2-2; 13 bases fit TRBD2. The ends lost 5 bases at V and 5 bases at J; junction bases unmatched: 11. Germline V gives CDR1 MGHRA, CDR2 YSYEKL. This CDR3 contains 18 residues.

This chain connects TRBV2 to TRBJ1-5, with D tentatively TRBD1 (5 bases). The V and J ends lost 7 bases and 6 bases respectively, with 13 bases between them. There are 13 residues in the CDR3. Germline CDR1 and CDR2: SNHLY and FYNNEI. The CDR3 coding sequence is TGTGCCAGCATCATAGGGGTAGGTCAGCCCCAGCATTTT. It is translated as CASIIGVGQPQHF.

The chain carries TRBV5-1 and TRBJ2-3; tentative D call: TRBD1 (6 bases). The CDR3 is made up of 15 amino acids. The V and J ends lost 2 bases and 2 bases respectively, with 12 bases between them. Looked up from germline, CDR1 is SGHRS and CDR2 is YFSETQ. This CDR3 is CASSFTGTLTDTQYF. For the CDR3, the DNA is TGCGCCAGCAGCTTCACAGGGACCCTCACAGATACGCAGTATTTT.

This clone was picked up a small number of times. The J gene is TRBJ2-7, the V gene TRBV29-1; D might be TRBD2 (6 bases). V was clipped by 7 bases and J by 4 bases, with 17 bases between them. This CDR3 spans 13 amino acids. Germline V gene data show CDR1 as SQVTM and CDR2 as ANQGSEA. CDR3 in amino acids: CSGRAGRGYEQYF. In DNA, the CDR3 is TGCAGCGGGAGGGCAGGGCGTGGGTACGAGCAGTACTTC.

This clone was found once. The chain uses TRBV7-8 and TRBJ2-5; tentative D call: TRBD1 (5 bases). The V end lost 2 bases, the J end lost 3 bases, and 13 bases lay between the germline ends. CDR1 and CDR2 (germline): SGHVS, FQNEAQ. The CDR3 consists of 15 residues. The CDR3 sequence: CASSLMGRAEETQYF. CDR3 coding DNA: TGTGCCAGCAGCTTAATGGGGCGCGCGGAAGAGACCCAGTACTTC.

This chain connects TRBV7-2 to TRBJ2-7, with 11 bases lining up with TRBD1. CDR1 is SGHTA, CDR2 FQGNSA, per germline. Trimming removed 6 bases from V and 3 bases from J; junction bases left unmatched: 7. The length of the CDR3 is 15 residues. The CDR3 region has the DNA TGTGCCAGCAGGCCCCGGGACAGGGGGATCTACGAGCAGTACTTC. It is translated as CASRPRDRGIYEQYF.

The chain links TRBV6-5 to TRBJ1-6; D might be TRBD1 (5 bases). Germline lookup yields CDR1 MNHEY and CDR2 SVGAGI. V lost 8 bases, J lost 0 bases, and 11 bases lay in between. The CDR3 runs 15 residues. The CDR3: CASRTLRSYNSPLHF. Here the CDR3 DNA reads TGTGCCAGCCGGACACTGCGCTCCTATAATTCACCCCTCCACTTT.

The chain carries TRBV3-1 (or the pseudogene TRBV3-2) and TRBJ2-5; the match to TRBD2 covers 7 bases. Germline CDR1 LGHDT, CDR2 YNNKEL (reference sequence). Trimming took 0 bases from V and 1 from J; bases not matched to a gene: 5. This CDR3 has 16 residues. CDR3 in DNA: TGTGCCAGCAGCCAAGAGTCTAGCGGAATCCAAGAGACCCAGTACTTC. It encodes CASSQESSGIQETQYF.

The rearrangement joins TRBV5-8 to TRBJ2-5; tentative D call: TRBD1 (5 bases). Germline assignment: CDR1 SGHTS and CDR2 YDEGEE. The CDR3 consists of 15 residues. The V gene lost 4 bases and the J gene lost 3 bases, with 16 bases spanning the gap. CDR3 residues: CASSLGASPKETQYF. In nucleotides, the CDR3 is TGTGCCAGCAGCCTAGGGGCCAGCCCAAAAGAGACCCAGTACTTC.

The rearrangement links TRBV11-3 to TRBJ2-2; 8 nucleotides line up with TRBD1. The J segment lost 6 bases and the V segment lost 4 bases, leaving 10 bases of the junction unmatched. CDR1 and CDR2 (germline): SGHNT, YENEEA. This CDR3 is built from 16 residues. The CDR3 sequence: CASSSLGQASPGELFF. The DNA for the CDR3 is TGTGCCAGCAGCTCCCTGGGACAGGCCTCACCCGGGGAGCTGTTTTTT.

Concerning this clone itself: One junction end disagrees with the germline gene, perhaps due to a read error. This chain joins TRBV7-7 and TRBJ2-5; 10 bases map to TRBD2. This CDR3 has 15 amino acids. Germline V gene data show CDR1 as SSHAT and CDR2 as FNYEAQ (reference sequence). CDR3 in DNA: TGTGCTAGCAGCTTAGAGGCTAGCGGGGGAGAGACCCAGTACTTC. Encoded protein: CASSLEASGGETQYF.

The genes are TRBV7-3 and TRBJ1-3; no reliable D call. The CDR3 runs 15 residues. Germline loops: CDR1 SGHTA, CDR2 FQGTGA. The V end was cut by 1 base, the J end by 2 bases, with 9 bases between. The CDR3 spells CASSLMAGTGNTIYF. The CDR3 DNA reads TGTGCCAGCAGCTTAATGGCGGGAACTGGAAACACCATATATTTT.

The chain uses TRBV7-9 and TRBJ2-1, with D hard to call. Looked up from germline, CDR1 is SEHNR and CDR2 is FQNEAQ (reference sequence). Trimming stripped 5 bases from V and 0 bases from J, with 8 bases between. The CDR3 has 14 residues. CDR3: CASSGSSSYNEQFF. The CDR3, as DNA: TGTGCCAGCAGCGGTTCGAGCTCCTACAATGAGCAGTTCTTC.

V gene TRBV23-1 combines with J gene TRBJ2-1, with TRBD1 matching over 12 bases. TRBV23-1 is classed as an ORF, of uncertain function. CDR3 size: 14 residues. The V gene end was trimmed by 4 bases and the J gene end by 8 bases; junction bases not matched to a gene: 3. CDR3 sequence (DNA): TGCGCCAGCAGTCGCGGGACAGGGGGCCATGAGCAGTTCTTC. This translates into CASSRGTGGHEQFF.

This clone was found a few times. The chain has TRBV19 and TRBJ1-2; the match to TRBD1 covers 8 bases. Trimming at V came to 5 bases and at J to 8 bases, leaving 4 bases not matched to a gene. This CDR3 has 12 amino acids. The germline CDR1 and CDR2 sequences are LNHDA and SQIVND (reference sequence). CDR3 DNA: TGTGCCAGTAGTCCGGACAGGGCCGGCTACACCTTC. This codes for CASSPDRAGYTF.

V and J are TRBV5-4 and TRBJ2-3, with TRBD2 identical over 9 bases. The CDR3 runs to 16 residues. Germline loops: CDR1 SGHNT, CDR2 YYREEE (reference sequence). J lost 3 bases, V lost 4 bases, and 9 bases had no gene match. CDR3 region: CASSPRAGGGTDTQYF. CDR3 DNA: TGTGCCAGCAGCCCAAGAGCGGGGGGCGGGACAGATACGCAGTATTTT. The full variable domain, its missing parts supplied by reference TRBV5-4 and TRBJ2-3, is ETGVTQSPTHLIKTRGQQVTLRCSSQSGHNTVSWYQQALGQGPQFIFQYYREEENGRGNFPPRFSGLQFPNYSSELNVNALELDDSALYLCASSPRAGGGTDTQYFGPGTRLTVL.

The CDR3 protein is CASSLGQGGTEAFF. CDR3 DNA: TGTGCCAGCAGCTTAGGACAGGGTGGAACTGAAGCTTTCTTT. This chain uses TRBV11-2 with TRBJ1-1; 7 nucleotides align to TRBD1. The germline V gene encodes CDR1 SGHAT and CDR2 FQNNGV. Losses at the gene ends were 1 base for V and 5 bases for J; bases not matched to a gene: 4. The CDR3 spans 14 residues.

The CDR3 bases are TGTGCCAGCAGTGATATGGCAGGGGTCACTGAAGCTTTCTTT. Its translation is CASSDMAGVTEAFF. The chain has TRBV2 and TRBJ1-1; a weak D match, TRBD1 (6 bases). CDR1 SNHLY and CDR2 FYNNEI come from the germline V gene. There are 14 residues in the CDR3. The V end was cut by 3 bases, the J end by 4 bases, with 12 bases between.

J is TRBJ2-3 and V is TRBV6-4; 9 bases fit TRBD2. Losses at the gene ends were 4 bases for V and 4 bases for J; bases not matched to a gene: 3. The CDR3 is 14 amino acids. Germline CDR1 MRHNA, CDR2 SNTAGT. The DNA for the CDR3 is TGTGCCAGCAGTGGCGGGGGGGCGGCAGATACGCAGTATTTT. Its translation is CASSGGGAADTQYF.

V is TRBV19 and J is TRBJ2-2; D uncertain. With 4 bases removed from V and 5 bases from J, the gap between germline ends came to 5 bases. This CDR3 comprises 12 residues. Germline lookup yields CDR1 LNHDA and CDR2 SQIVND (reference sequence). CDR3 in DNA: TGTGCCAGTAGTAAATATACCGGGGAGCTGTTTTTT. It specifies CASSKYTGELFF.

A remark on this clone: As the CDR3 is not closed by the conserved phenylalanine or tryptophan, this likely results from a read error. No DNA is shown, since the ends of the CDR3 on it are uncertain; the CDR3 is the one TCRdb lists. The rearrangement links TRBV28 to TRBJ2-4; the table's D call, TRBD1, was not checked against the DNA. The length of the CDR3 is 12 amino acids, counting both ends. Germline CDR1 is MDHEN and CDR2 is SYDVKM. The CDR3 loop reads CASSFRRRPGPD.

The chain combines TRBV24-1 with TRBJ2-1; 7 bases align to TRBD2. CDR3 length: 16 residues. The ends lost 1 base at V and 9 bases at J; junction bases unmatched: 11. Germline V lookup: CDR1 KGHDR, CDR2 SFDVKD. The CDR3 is CATSDLMAGELSEQFF. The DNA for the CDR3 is TGTGCCACCAGTGATTTAATGGCGGGGGAACTCAGTGAGCAGTTCTTC.

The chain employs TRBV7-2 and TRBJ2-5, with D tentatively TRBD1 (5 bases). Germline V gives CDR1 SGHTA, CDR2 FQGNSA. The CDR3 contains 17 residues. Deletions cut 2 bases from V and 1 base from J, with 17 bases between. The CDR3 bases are TGTGCCAGCAGCTTAAGTCGGTGGCAGGGCCGCCAAGAGACCCAGTACTTC. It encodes CASSLSRWQGRQETQYF.

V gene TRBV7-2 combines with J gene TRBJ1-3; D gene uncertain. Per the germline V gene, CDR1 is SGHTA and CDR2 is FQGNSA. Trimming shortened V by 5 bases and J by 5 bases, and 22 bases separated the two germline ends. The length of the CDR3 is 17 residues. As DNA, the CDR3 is TGTGCCAGCAGCCTACGGGTCCGTTTTGCAACCCGAAACACCATATATTTT. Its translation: CASSLRVRFATRNTIYF.